Each of the 26 T cell receptor beta chains below was sequenced from the same sample in a study of OX40 agonist ivuxolimab in advanced cancers. Assay used: immunoSEQ multiplex PCR; TCRdb lists only in-frame clones, some missing. Altogether about 62,000 clones are present, around 90% being singletons, with the ten largest covering roughly 5%. The material sequenced was CD4+ or CD8+ T cells sorted from blood, taken in a trial of the OX40 agonist ivuxolimab. These receptors were obtained from an adult with an advanced solid tumor such as melanoma, head and neck, liver or kidney cancer.

The chain recombines TRBV25-1 with TRBJ1-4; no clear D. In germline, CDR1 is MGHDK, CDR2 SYGVNS. V gave up 5 bases and J gave up 9 bases, with 13 bases separating them. The CDR3 covers 13 residues. The CDR3 region is CASSRRTLQKLFF. CDR3 in DNA: TGTGCCAGCAGTAGACGAACTCTCCAAAAACTGTTTTTT.

This clone was found once. This chain links TRBV7-9 with TRBJ2-7; 8 bases are shared with TRBD1. This CDR3 has 14 amino acids. V trimming: 5 bases; J trimming: 2 bases; junction bases outside the gene matches: 5. The germline V gene has CDR1 SEHNR and CDR2 FQNEAQ (reference sequence). The CDR3 sequence is CASSLGQGTYEQYF. DNA of the CDR3: TGTGCCAGCAGCCTTGGACAGGGAACCTACGAGCAGTACTTC.

The V and J genes are TRBV7-2 and TRBJ2-1, with unresolved D. Germline CDR1 reads SGHTA; CDR2 reads FQGNSA. The CDR3 is 14 amino acids. V was pared by 5 bases and J by 5 bases, with 13 bases between. CDR3 sequence: CASSHSGPNNEQFF. Written as DNA, the CDR3 is TGTGCCAGCAGCCACTCCGGACCAAACAATGAGCAGTTCTTC.

The chain couples TRBV19 to TRBJ1-4; D is possibly TRBD1 (6 bases). The ends were cut back, 4 bases at V and 10 bases at J, with 22 bases in the middle. In germline, CDR1 is LNHDA, CDR2 SQIVND (reference sequence). The CDR3 covers 16 residues. The CDR3 protein is CASSKMDRGVFRKLFF. CDR3 coding DNA: TGTGCCAGTAGTAAAATGGACAGAGGAGTATTTAGAAAACTGTTTTTT.

V is TRBV6-5 and J is TRBJ1-2, with D perhaps matching TRBD1 (6 bases). V lost 6 bases and J 8 bases, leaving 16 bases between the germline ends. This CDR3 is built from 13 residues. Germline V gene sequence: CDR1 MNHEY, CDR2 SVGAGI. This chain's CDR3 is CASRSWQGSGYTF. CDR3 nucleotides: TGTGCCAGCAGATCTTGGCAGGGGTCCGGCTACACCTTC.

The chain links TRBV18 to TRBJ1-1; perhaps TRBD1 as D (5 bases). The germline CDR1 and CDR2 sequences are KGHSH and LQKENI. Deletions cut 3 bases from V and 7 bases from J, with 15 bases between. The CDR3 runs 14 residues. The CDR3 reads CASSPRQQVNEAFF. For the CDR3, the DNA is TGTGCCAGCTCACCTCGACAACAGGTTAATGAAGCTTTCTTT.

The rearrangement uses TRBV28 and TRBJ1-5, with 8 bases that match TRBD1. The CDR3 has 16 amino acids. The V gene's germline CDR1 is MDHEN and CDR2 SYDVKM. Unmatched junction bases numbered 7, after V lost 3 bases and J lost 3 bases. The CDR3 region is CASSFGQGFFNQPQHF. The DNA of the CDR3 is TGTGCCAGCAGTTTTGGACAGGGCTTTTTCAATCAGCCCCAGCATTTT.

As to this clone: The sample holds other DNA sequences that translate to the same CDR3. The J gene is TRBJ1-5, the V gene TRBV27; D perhaps matches TRBD1 (5 bases). This CDR3 contains 14 residues. The ends were cut back, 6 bases at V and 2 bases at J, with 11 bases in the middle. Germline CDR1 and CDR2: MNHEY and SMNVEV (reference sequence). CDR3 residues: CASSLRDGNQPQHF. The CDR3 DNA sequence: TGTGCCAGCAGCCTGCGGGACGGCAATCAGCCCCAGCATTTT.

The CDR3 DNA follows: TGTGCCAGCAGCTCATCGACAGCCTCGGGAAACACCATATATTTT. Translating it yields CASSSSTASGNTIYF. V and J are TRBV11-2 and TRBJ1-3, with TRBD1 as a possible D gene (5 bases). The CDR3 is 15 residues long. V was cut by 4 bases and J by 4 bases, with 14 bases left in between. CDR1 SGHAT and CDR2 FQNNGV come from the germline V gene. The full variable domain, its missing parts supplied by reference TRBV11-2 and TRBJ1-3, is EAGVAQSPRYKIIEKRQSVAFWCNPISGHATLYWYQQILGQGPKLLIQFQNNGVVDDSQLPKDRFSAERLKGVDSTLKIQPAKLEDSAVYLCASSSSTASGNTIYFGEGSWLTVV.

This chain links TRBV21-1 with TRBJ2-3. TRBV21-1 is termed a pseudogene. The CDR3 is 15 amino acids. The CDR3 bases are TGTGCCAGCAGCAAAACCCCCCGCCGCACAGATACGCAGTATTTT. Its translation: CASSKTPRRTDTQYF.

The rearrangement joins TRBV9 to TRBJ2-7, with 8 bases lining up with TRBD2. The CDR3 is 14 amino acids. From germline, CDR1 is SGDLS and CDR2 YYNGEE. V lost 4 bases, J lost 5 bases, and 8 bases stayed unmatched. The CDR3 nucleotides read TGTGCCAGCAGCCCCCGGACTAGCTTGAACGAGCAGTACTTC. This gives the protein CASSPRTSLNEQYF.

This chain uses TRBV4-1 with TRBJ1-1; the D gene is possibly TRBD1 (6 bases). The CDR3 contains 14 residues. Trimming removed 0 bases at V and 8 bases at J, with 13 bases between. Germline-derived CDR1 and CDR2 are MGHRA and YSYEKL. The CDR3 region has the DNA TGCGCCAGCAGCCAAGATCTATCGCAGGGGGAAGCTTTCTTT. It is translated as CASSQDLSQGEAFF.

This sequence joins TRBV5-1 and TRBJ2-5, with TRBD2 as a possible D gene (6 bases). This CDR3 has 15 residues. The germline V and J ends were trimmed by 0 bases and 6 bases, with 15 bases remaining between them. Germline V lookup: CDR1 SGHRS, CDR2 YFSETQ. CDR3 region: CASSLDGGGEKTQYF. CDR3 bases: TGCGCCAGCAGCTTGGATGGGGGAGGTGAAAAGACCCAGTACTTC.

The J gene is TRBJ2-1, the V gene TRBV10-3; 14 positions match TRBD2. The V segment lost 6 bases and the J segment 7 bases; nucleotides outside the gene matches: 5. CDR1 is ENHRY, CDR2 SYGVKD, per germline. The CDR3 consists of 15 residues. The CDR3 sequence: CAISRLAGGINEQFF. CDR3 nucleotide sequence: TGTGCCATCAGCCGACTAGCGGGGGGGATTAATGAGCAGTTCTTC.

V usage is TRBV28 and J usage is TRBJ2-2, with 11 bases lining up with TRBD2. Germline V gene sequence: CDR1 MDHEN, CDR2 SYDVKM. The CDR3 consists of 15 residues. V lost 5 bases and J lost 5; bases outside the gene matches: 4. The CDR3 loop is CASSLSGGVTGELFF. The DNA for the CDR3 is TGTGCCAGCAGTCTTAGCGGGGGGGTAACCGGGGAGCTGTTTTTT.

The DNA of the CDR3 is TGTGCCAGTACTTATGGGGTGGGCAGGGGAGGATCACCCCTCCACTTT. Translation: CASTYGVGRGGSPLHF. The rearrangement joins TRBV19 to TRBJ1-6; TRBD1 is a possible D gene (6 bases). V shed 7 bases and J shed 10 bases, with 23 bases lying between them. This CDR3 has 16 amino acids. Per the germline V gene, CDR1 is LNHDA and CDR2 is SQIVND (reference sequence).

The chain couples TRBV4-2 to TRBJ2-1, with 9 bases identical to TRBD2. The CDR3 has 17 residues. V gave up 0 bases and J gave up 4 bases; unmatched junction bases: 7. Germline V gene sequence: CDR1 LGHNA, CDR2 YNFKEQ. CDR3 in amino acids: CASSQDLAGGPYNEQFF. The DNA of the CDR3 is TGTGCCAGCAGCCAAGATCTTGCGGGAGGGCCGTACAATGAGCAGTTCTTC.

The chain recombines TRBV7-8 with TRBJ2-7; 7 bases are a match to TRBD2. This CDR3 has 15 amino acids. The J segment lost 6 bases and the V segment lost 1 base, leaving 9 bases of the junction unmatched. The germline CDR1 and CDR2 sequences are SGHVS and FQNEAQ. The CDR3 spells CASSLVGGSRSEQYF. The CDR3 DNA is TGTGCCAGCAGCTTAGTGGGGGGGTCCCGCTCCGAGCAGTACTTC.

The rearrangement joins TRBV4-2 to TRBJ2-1; 11 bases map to TRBD2. Unmatched junction bases numbered 7, after V lost 4 bases and J lost 5 bases. The germline V gene has CDR1 LGHNA and CDR2 YNFKEQ. The CDR3 contains 16 residues. The CDR3 DNA reads TGTGCCAGCAGCCGGGAGGTAGCGGGAGGGGACAATGAGCAGTTCTTC. This codes for CASSREVAGGDNEQFF.

This clone was detected once. The chain links TRBV2 to TRBJ1-5; D remains ambiguous. This CDR3 spans 16 amino acids. V lost 6 bases, J lost 0 bases, and 15 bases lay in between. Germline CDR1 is SNHLY and CDR2 is FYNNEI. In DNA, the CDR3 is TGTGCCAGCAGCTCCACCCAGACATCTAGCAATCAGCCCCAGCATTTT. It specifies CASSSTQTSSNQPQHF.

The chain joins TRBV9 to TRBJ2-5; 8 nucleotides line up with TRBD1. Germline-derived CDR1 and CDR2 are SGDLS and YYNGEE. The V gene end was trimmed by 4 bases and the J gene end by 5 bases; junction bases not matched to a gene: 10. This CDR3 contains 15 residues. CDR3 amino acids: CASSTRATGGETQYF. CDR3 nucleotide sequence: TGTGCCAGCAGCACTCGGGCAACAGGGGGGGAGACCCAGTACTTC.

This rearrangement joins TRBV30 to TRBJ2-6; 7 nucleotides align to TRBD2. The V gene end was trimmed by 0 bases and the J gene end by 2 bases; junction bases not matched to a gene: 1. This CDR3 is built from 15 residues. Germline CDR1 GTSNPN, CDR2 SVGIG (reference sequence). The DNA of the CDR3 is TGTGCCTGGAGTGTACGGGGGGCTGGGGCCAACGTCCTGACTTTC. This codes for CAWSVRGAGANVLTF.

CDR3 bases: TGTGCCAGCAGCCGGGGTAGCTCCTACAATGAGCAGTTCTTC. Its translation: CASSRGSSYNEQFF. The V gene is TRBV7-2, the J gene TRBJ2-1; maybe TRBD2 (5 bases). Germline-derived CDR1 and CDR2 are SGHTA and FQGNSA. V lost 5 bases and J 0 bases, leaving 8 bases between the germline ends. This CDR3 has 14 residues.

The chain carries TRBV29-1 and TRBJ1-1; D is uncertain. Germline V gene lookup returns CDR1 SQVTM and CDR2 ANQGSEA. CDR3 length: 13 residues. Trimming cost V 7 bases and J 0 bases, with 12 bases left between them. Here the CDR3 reads CSGAEDMNTEAFF. CDR3 sequence (DNA): TGCAGCGGCGCCGAAGATATGAACACTGAAGCTTTCTTT. The full variable domain, completed using reference TRBV29-1 and TRBJ1-1, is SAVISQKPSRDICQRGTSLTIQCQVDSQVTMMFWYRQQPGQSLTLIATANQGSEATYESGFVIDKFPISRPNLTFSTLTVSNMSPEDSSIYLCSGAEDMNTEAFFGQGTRLTVV.

The rearrangement joins TRBV28 to TRBJ1-2; unclear D gene. The CDR3 extends over 18 amino acids. V lost 4 bases to trimming and J lost 4 bases, with 25 bases between them. The V gene's germline CDR1 is MDHEN and CDR2 SYDVKM. The CDR3 sequence: CASSSFSSGPTSPYGYTF. In DNA, the CDR3 is TGTGCCAGCAGTTCCTTCAGTTCGGGCCCTACAAGCCCCTATGGCTACACCTTC.

The chain carries TRBV20-1 and TRBJ2-7; D is undetermined. Trimming took off 2 bases at V and 3 bases at J, with 5 bases between the two ends. This CDR3 spans 11 amino acids. Germline assignment: CDR1 DFQATT and CDR2 SNEGSKA (reference sequence). The DNA of the CDR3 is TGCAGTGCTAGAACTCTCTACGAGCAGTACTTC. Translated, it gives CSARTLYEQYF.